The 27 T cell receptor beta chains below come from one sample, sequenced in a study of cytomegalovirus exposure and HLA in healthy donors. PCR used 60 Vbeta primers and 13 Jbeta primers. TCRdb's table, derived via immunoSEQ multiplex PCR, lists solely in-frame clones and lacks some. The listing records 200,000 to 250,000 clones. The sample comprised PBMCs. The receptor set was obtained from a girl aged 2-10 years in good health and CMV-seropositive.

The genes are TRBV7-9 and TRBJ2-5; 9 bases agree with TRBD1. The CDR3 loop spans 15 amino acids. The V gene's germline CDR1 is SEHNR and CDR2 FQNEAQ (reference sequence). With V trimmed by 5 bases and J by 2 bases, 6 bases remained unmatched. CDR3 amino acids: CASSKGQGGQETQYF. The CDR3, as DNA: TGTGCCAGCAGCAAGGGACAGGGAGGGCAAGAGACCCAGTACTTC. Complete variable domain (other parts from reference TRBV7-9 and TRBJ2-5): DTGVSQNPRHKITKRGQNVTFRCDPISEHNRLYWYRQTLGQGPEFLTYFQNEAQLEKSRLLSDRFSAERPKGSFSTLEIQRTEQGDSAMYLCASSKGQGGQETQYFGPGTRLLVL.

The rearrangement joins TRBV7-9 to TRBJ2-5; no clear D. Matching the DNA end better, TRBJ2-7 makes the J call doubtful. The CDR3 is made up of 12 amino acids. Germline-derived CDR1 and CDR2 are SEHNR and FQNEAQ (reference sequence). CDR3 in DNA: TGTGCCAGCAGCTTAGATACCTACGAGCAGTACTTC. Translating gives CASSLDTYEQYF.

The chain uses TRBV7-2 and TRBJ1-5; possible D gene TRBD1, 6 bases. The CDR3 length is 19 residues. The V gene lost 6 bases and the J gene lost 2 bases, with 26 bases spanning the gap. Looked up from germline, CDR1 is SGHTA and CDR2 is FQGNSA. CDR3 residues: CASSTAAGAFFNGNQPQHF. DNA of the CDR3: TGTGCCAGCAGTACGGCGGCGGGGGCTTTTTTTAACGGCAATCAGCCCCAGCATTTT.

The chain carries TRBV2 and TRBJ2-1; 10 nucleotides align to TRBD2. The CDR3 contains 12 residues. From germline, CDR1 is SNHLY and CDR2 FYNNEI. After removal of 8 bases from V and 13 bases from J, the junction contained 8 bases not matched to a gene. CDR3 nucleotides: TGTGCCAGCCTAGCGGGAGTAGGGGGACAGTTCTTC. Protein sequence: CASLAGVGGQFF.

On this clone: Mismatch with germline at one junction end may stem from a read error. CDR3: CASSEGVAGGLSYEQYF. For the CDR3, the DNA is TGTGCCAGCAGCGAAGGGGTAGCGGGAGGGCTCTCCTACGAGCAGTACTTC. This chain connects TRBV6-1 to TRBJ2-5; TRBD2 matches at 11 bases. With the DNA end fitting TRBJ2-7 better, the J assignment may be wrong. Looked up from germline, CDR1 is MNHNS and CDR2 is SASEGT. This CDR3 spans 17 amino acids.

The rearrangement links TRBV5-5 to TRBJ1-5; TRBD1 matches 7 bases. This CDR3 comprises 14 residues. V shed 2 bases, J shed 5 bases, and the junction held 4 bases outside the gene matches. CDR1 SGHKS and CDR2 YYEKEE come from the germline V gene (reference sequence). CDR3 in DNA: TGTGCCAGCAGCTTAGGGACAGATCATCAGCCCCAGCATTTT. As protein: CASSLGTDHQPQHF.

The CDR3 loop reads CASSLVGTTNTGELFF. The CDR3 coding sequence is TGTGCCAGCAGCTTAGTTGGCACCACGAACACCGGGGAGCTGTTTTTT. V is TRBV7-2 and J is TRBJ2-2; D unresolved. Germline V gives CDR1 SGHTA, CDR2 FQGNSA. This CDR3 region has 16 residues. Deletions cut 1 base from V and 0 bases from J, with 9 bases between.

The CDR3 DNA sequence: TGTGCCAGCAGTGATCTGGGCGGGAGTGACGAGCAGTACTTC. This gives the protein CASSDLGGSDEQYF. The V and J genes are TRBV6-1 and TRBJ2-7, with 7 bases aligning to TRBD2. Germline assignment: CDR1 MNHNS and CDR2 SASEGT. V shed 3 bases, J shed 5 bases, and the junction held 7 bases outside the gene matches. The CDR3 has 14 amino acids.

The chain recombines TRBV20-1 with TRBJ1-2, with D maybe TRBD1 (5 bases). This CDR3 comprises 11 residues. Germline V gene sequence: CDR1 DFQATT, CDR2 SNEGSKA (reference sequence). V was clipped by 5 bases and J by 2 bases, with 6 bases between them. CDR3 in amino acids: CSAGQNYGYTF. The CDR3 DNA is TGCAGTGCTGGACAAAACTATGGCTACACCTTC.

The rearrangement joins TRBV10-1 to TRBJ2-3; D is uncertain. The CDR3 loop spans 13 amino acids. Trimming removed 2 bases at V and 4 bases at J, with 7 bases between. CDR1 and CDR2 (germline): WNHNN, SYGVQD (reference sequence). The CDR3 nucleotides are TGCGCCAGCAGTGAGCCCCAGGCAGATACGCAGTATTTT. This sequence encodes CASSEPQADTQYF.

This chain links TRBV28 with TRBJ2-7; D might be TRBD2 (5 bases). V was pared by 5 bases and J by 3 bases, with 14 bases between. Per the germline V gene, CDR1 is MDHEN and CDR2 is SYDVKM. The CDR3 has 14 residues. In DNA, the CDR3 is TGTGCCAGCAGTCCCCTCGGGGAGAACTACGAGCAGTACTTC. Residues: CASSPLGENYEQYF.

The chain employs TRBV28 and TRBJ2-5; TRBD2 matches at 8 bases. Germline loops: CDR1 MDHEN, CDR2 SYDVKM. V was pared by 2 bases and J by 4 bases, with 0 bases of the junction left unmatched. The CDR3 length is 13 residues. The CDR3 protein is CASSLLAGETQYF. The CDR3 DNA reads as TGTGCCAGCAGTTTACTAGCGGGAGAGACCCAGTACTTC.

Remarks on this clone: Other DNA variants within this sample encode the same CDR3. The chain combines TRBV28 with TRBJ2-7; 9 bases are a match to TRBD2. This CDR3 contains 14 residues. Germline V gene data show CDR1 as MDHEN and CDR2 as SYDVKM. J lost 0 bases, V lost 6 bases, and 3 bases had no gene match. The CDR3 nucleotides are TGTGCCAGCAGCCTAGCGGGAAGCTCCTACGAGCAGTACTTC. Protein product: CASSLAGSSYEQYF.

This chain joins TRBV29-1 and TRBJ1-1; weak D call: TRBD1 (5 bases). Deletions cut 6 bases from V and 4 bases from J, with 15 bases between. The CDR3 spans 13 residues. Germline CDR1 and CDR2: SQVTM and ANQGSEA. Written as DNA, the CDR3 is TGCAGCGTCCGCGTATCAGGGTCCACTGAAGCTTTCTTT. Translating gives CSVRVSGSTEAFF.

V gene TRBV7-9 combines with J gene TRBJ2-5; D is undetermined. The CDR3 contains 16 residues. Germline values: CDR1 SEHNR, CDR2 FQNEAQ (reference sequence). V lost 0 bases, J lost 1 base, and 12 bases lay in between. This CDR3 is CASSLAAPTFQETQYF. The CDR3 DNA is TGTGCCAGCAGCTTAGCCGCCCCGACATTCCAAGAGACCCAGTACTTC.

The genes are TRBV7-9 and TRBJ2-1, with TRBD2 matching 7 bases. V was clipped by 1 base and J by 6 bases; unmatched bases: 6. Per germline, CDR1 SEHNR and CDR2 FQNEAQ (reference sequence). This CDR3 is 15 amino acids long. The CDR3 bases are TGTGCCAGCAGCTTAGAGGGACTAAAGGCCAATGAGCAGTTCTTC. Protein sequence: CASSLEGLKANEQFF.

This chain connects TRBV15 to TRBJ2-7, with a possible D match to TRBD2 (5 bases). The CDR3 covers 15 residues. Germline V CDR1 and CDR2: LNHNV, YYDKDF (reference sequence). V lost 0 bases to trimming and J lost 0 bases, with 9 bases between them. This CDR3 is CATSRDRLNSYEQYF. Here the CDR3 DNA reads TGTGCCACCAGCAGAGATCGACTAAACTCCTACGAGCAGTACTTC.

The chain combines TRBV2 with TRBJ2-7, with TRBD2 identical over 7 bases. CDR1 is SNHLY and CDR2 is FYNNEI in the germline V gene. The CDR3 has 14 amino acids. Trimming took 3 bases from V and 3 from J; bases not matched to a gene: 5. The CDR3 protein is CASSDGRGSYEQYF. Written as DNA, the CDR3 is TGTGCCAGCAGTGACGGACGCGGGAGCTACGAGCAGTACTTC.

The rearrangement links TRBV27 to TRBJ1-2, with 8 nucleotides matching TRBD1. The CDR3 covers 14 residues. J was trimmed by 6 bases and V by 5 bases; bases with no gene match: 8. Germline CDR1 reads MNHEY; CDR2 reads SMNVEV (reference sequence). The CDR3 loop reads CASSLNGDRNGYTF. In DNA, the CDR3 is TGTGCCAGCAGTCTTAATGGGGACAGGAATGGCTACACCTTC.

CDR3 DNA sequence: TGTGCCAGCAGCGTGCGGGACAGGGGAGATACGCAGTATTTT. Amino acid sequence: CASSVRDRGDTQYF. The V gene is TRBV11-1, the J gene TRBJ2-3; 10 bases line up with TRBD1. J gave up 5 bases and V 5 bases, and 4 bases lay outside the gene matches. The CDR3 covers 14 residues. Germline CDR1 and CDR2: SGHAT and FQDESV (reference sequence).

The chain is built from TRBV6-6 and TRBJ2-3, with 10 bases aligning to TRBD2. Germline CDR1 MNHNY, CDR2 SVGAGI (reference sequence). The V and J ends lost 6 bases and 4 bases, in that order; junction bases with no gene match: 1. This CDR3 is built from 13 residues. This chain's CDR3 is CASRAGGADTQYF. The CDR3 bases are TGTGCCAGCAGAGCGGGAGGGGCAGATACGCAGTATTTT.

The chain carries TRBV5-4 and TRBJ1-1, with 9 positions matching TRBD1. Looked up from germline, CDR1 is SGHNT and CDR2 is YYREEE (reference sequence). The CDR3 consists of 14 residues. V shed 3 bases, J shed 7 bases, and the junction held 7 bases outside the gene matches. Here the CDR3 reads CASSSQDRGNEAFF. CDR3 in DNA: TGTGCCAGCAGCTCTCAGGACAGGGGAAATGAAGCTTTCTTT.

In DNA, the CDR3 is TGCGCCAGCAGCCGGCGGGACTTGAAAACAGATACGCAGTATTTT. It is translated as CASSRRDLKTDTQYF. The genes are TRBV5-1 and TRBJ2-3, with a possible D match to TRBD2 (6 bases). CDR1 and CDR2 (germline): SGHRS, YFSETQ. The CDR3 consists of 15 residues. V lost 4 bases to trimming and J lost 3 bases, with 15 bases between them. Full variable domain (outside the CDR3, taken from reference TRBV5-1 and TRBJ2-3): KAGVTQTPRYLIKTRGQQVTLSCSPISGHRSVSWYQQTPGQGLQFLFEYFSETQRNKGNFPGRFSGRQFSNSRSEMNVSTLELGDSALYLCASSRRDLKTDTQYFGPGTRLTVL.

The chain couples TRBV11-1 to TRBJ1-1, with 9 bases aligning to TRBD1. The CDR3 runs to 15 residues. V dropped 5 bases and J dropped 5; count of bases not matched to a gene: 9. In germline, CDR1 is SGHAT, CDR2 FQDESV (reference sequence). The CDR3: CASSTIRDRATEAFF. The CDR3, as DNA: TGTGCCAGCAGCACAATAAGGGACAGGGCTACTGAAGCTTTCTTT.

The chain is built from TRBV7-9 and TRBJ1-3; unclear D gene. V dropped 5 bases and J dropped 2 bases, with 13 bases sitting between them. Germline V CDR1 and CDR2: SEHNR, FQNEAQ (reference sequence). The CDR3 is made up of 15 amino acids. CDR3: CASSDTSKTGNTIYF. The CDR3 coding sequence is TGTGCCAGCAGCGACACCTCGAAGACTGGAAACACCATATATTTT.

The chain carries TRBV5-8 and TRBJ2-3; D might be TRBD2 (7 bases). Germline CDR1 reads SGHTS; CDR2 reads YDEGEE. The CDR3 has 17 residues. The ends were cut back, 5 bases at V and 1 base at J, with 20 bases in the middle. The DNA for the CDR3 is TGTGCCAGCAGTAAGGGGGGGTCTTCGGCAGGCACAGATACGCAGTATTTT. Residues: CASSKGGSSAGTDTQYF. Full variable domain (missing parts from reference TRBV5-8 and TRBJ2-3): EAGVTQSPTHLIKTRGQQATLRCSPISGHTSVYWYQQALGLGLQFLLWYDEGEERNRGNFPPRFSGRQFPNYSSELNVNALELEDSALYLCASSKGGSSAGTDTQYFGPGTRLTVL.

The chain links TRBV18 to TRBJ2-7; a possible D gene is TRBD1 (6 bases). Trimming took 3 bases from V and 5 from J, leaving 23 bases between them. The V gene's germline CDR1 is KGHSH and CDR2 LQKENI. CDR3 length: 17 residues. CDR3 in amino acids: CASSPVGTPVPQNEQYF. The CDR3 DNA reads TGTGCCAGCTCACCGGTCGGGACACCCGTTCCCCAGAACGAGCAGTACTTC.